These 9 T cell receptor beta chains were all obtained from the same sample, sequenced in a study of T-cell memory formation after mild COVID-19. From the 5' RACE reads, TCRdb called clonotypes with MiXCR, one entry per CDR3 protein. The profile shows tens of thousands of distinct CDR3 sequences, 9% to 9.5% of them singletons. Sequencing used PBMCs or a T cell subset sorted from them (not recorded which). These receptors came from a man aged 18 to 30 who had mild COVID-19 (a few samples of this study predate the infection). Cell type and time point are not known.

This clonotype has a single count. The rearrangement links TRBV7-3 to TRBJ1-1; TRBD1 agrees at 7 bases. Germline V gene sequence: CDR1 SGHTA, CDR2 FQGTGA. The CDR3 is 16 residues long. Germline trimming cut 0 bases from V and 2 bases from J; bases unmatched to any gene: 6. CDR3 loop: CASSLTPTGRNTEAFF. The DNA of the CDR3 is TGTGCCAGCAGCTTAACACCGACAGGGCGTAACACTGAAGCTTTCTTT.

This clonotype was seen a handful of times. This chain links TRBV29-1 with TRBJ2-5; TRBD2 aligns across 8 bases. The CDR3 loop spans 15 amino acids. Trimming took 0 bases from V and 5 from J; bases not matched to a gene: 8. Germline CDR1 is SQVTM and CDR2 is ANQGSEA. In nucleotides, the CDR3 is TGCAGCGTTGAAGATGGGCGGGGGGCCTGGGAGACCCAGTACTTC. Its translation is CSVEDGRGAWETQYF. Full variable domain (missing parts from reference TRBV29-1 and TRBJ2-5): SAVISQKPSRDICQRGTSLTIQCQVDSQVTMMFWYRQQPGQSLTLIATANQGSEATYESGFVIDKFPISRPNLTFSTLTVSNMSPEDSSIYLCSVEDGRGAWETQYFGPGTRLLVL.

The CDR3 DNA follows: TGTGCCAGCATGGGTCCCCCGGGTAGTGAGCAGTTCTTC. This sequence encodes CASMGPPGSEQFF. The rearrangement joins TRBV2 to TRBJ2-1; no clear D. Per the germline V gene, CDR1 is SNHLY and CDR2 is FYNNEI. V shed 7 bases and J shed 9 bases, with 16 bases lying between them. There are 13 residues in the CDR3.

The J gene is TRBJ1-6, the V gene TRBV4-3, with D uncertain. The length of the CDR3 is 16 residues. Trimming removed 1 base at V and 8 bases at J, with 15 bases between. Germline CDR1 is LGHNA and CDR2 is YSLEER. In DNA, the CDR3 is TGCGCCAGCAGCCAAGGAAGTTTATTGTATTATTCACCCCTCCACTTT. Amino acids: CASSQGSLLYYSPLHF.

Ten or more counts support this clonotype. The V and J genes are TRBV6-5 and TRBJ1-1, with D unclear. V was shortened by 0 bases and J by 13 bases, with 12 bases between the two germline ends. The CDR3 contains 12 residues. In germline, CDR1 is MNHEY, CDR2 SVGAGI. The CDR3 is CASSYSRHKVFF. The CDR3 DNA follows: TGTGCCAGCAGTTACTCCCGCCATAAGGTTTTCTTT.

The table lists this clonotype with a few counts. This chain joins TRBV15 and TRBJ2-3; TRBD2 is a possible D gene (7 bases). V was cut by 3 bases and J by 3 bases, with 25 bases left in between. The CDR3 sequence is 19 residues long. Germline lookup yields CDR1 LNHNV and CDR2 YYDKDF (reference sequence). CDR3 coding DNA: TGTGCCACCAGCAGGTCGAGGCTTGGCGGGGGCTCCACGACAGATACGCAGTATTTT. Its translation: CATSRSRLGGGSTTDTQYF.

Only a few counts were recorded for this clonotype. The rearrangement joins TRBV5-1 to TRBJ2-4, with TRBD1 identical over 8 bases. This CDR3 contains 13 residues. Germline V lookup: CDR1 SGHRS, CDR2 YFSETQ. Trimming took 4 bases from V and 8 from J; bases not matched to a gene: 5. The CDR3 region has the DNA TGCGCCAGCAGCGTTGGACAGGGAGACATTCAGTACTTC. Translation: CASSVGQGDIQYF. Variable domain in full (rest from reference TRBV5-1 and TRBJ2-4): KAGVTQTPRYLIKTRGQQVTLSCSPISGHRSVSWYQQTPGQGLQFLFEYFSETQRNKGNFPGRFSGRQFSNSRSEMNVSTLELGDSALYLCASSVGQGDIQYFGAGTRLSVL.

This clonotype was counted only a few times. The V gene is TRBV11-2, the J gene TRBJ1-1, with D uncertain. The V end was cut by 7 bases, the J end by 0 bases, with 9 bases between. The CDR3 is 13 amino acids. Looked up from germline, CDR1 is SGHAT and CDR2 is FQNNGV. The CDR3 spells CASTLRLNTEAFF. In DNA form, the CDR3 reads TGTGCCAGCACCCTTAGACTGAACACTGAAGCTTTCTTT.

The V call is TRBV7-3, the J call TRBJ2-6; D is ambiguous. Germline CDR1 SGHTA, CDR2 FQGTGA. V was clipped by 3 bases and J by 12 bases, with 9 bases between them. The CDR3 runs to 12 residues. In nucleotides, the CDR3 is TGTGCCAGCAGCTTCAGTCCGGGCGTCCTGACTTTC. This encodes CASSFSPGVLTF.